This entry is about one TCR beta chain. What it binds is unknown. With 60 Vbeta and 13 Jbeta primers, the PCR was carried out. Profiling relied on immunoSEQ multiplex PCR, and the TCRdb table lists in-frame clones only, not all of them. Found here are 95,000 to 110,000 clones, around 10% of them singletons; the top ten hold approximately 6.1%. The source of the sample is a study of cytomegalovirus exposure and HLA in healthy donors. The CDR3 is made up of 13 amino acids. V lost 3 bases and J 8 bases, leaving 14 bases between the germline ends. CDR1 SGHDT and CDR2 YYEEEE come from the germline V gene. Study results and caveats: Per a later analysis, approximately 16,000 TCR beta sequences showed association with HLA alleles at 0.05 false discovery rate. Some public TCRs appeared in many individuals, while most sequences were rare.

The V call is TRBV5-6, the J call TRBJ1-2, with D perhaps TRBD1 (6 bases). The sample comprised PBMCs. This TCR was sampled from a man aged 40-49 years in good health and CMV-seropositive. The CDR3 is CASSWRTEEGYTF. Written as DNA, the CDR3 is TGTGCCAGCAGCTGGCGGACAGAGGAGGGCTACACCTTC.